The 22 T cell receptor beta chains below all came from one sample that was sequenced in a study of PD-1 blockade in classical Hodgkin lymphoma. All patients relapsed after autologous stem cell transplantation, and brentuximab vedotin exposure varied. The assay was immunoSEQ multiplex PCR, and TCRdb's table has in-frame clones only and misses some. The sample has over 85,000 clones, roughly 80% seen once. The sample was peripheral blood mononuclear cells (PBMCs), taken before the second cycle of nivolumab. All receptors derive from a human donor with classical Hodgkin lymphoma.

The V and J genes are TRBV11-2 and TRBJ2-5, with D perhaps TRBD2 (5 bases). Germline CDR1 reads SGHAT; CDR2 reads FQNNGV. The CDR3 loop spans 13 amino acids. V lost 5 bases and J 2 bases, leaving 9 bases between the germline ends. CDR3 sequence reads: CASSPRTQETQYF. CDR3 nucleotide sequence: TGTGCCAGCAGCCCTCGGACTCAAGAGACCCAGTACTTC.

The chain is built from TRBV10-3 and TRBJ1-1; D not resolved. This CDR3 has 11 residues. V dropped 4 bases and J dropped 8 bases, with 8 bases sitting between them. The germline V gene encodes CDR1 ENHRY and CDR2 SYGVKD. The CDR3 region has the DNA TGTGCCATCAGTGGAGGCATCGAAGCTTTCTTT. Its translation: CAISGGIEAFF.

This sequence joins TRBV19 and TRBJ2-3; no reliable D call. Germline-derived CDR1 and CDR2 are LNHDA and SQIVND (reference sequence). Trimming cost V 2 bases and J 4 bases, with 7 bases left between them. This CDR3 has 13 residues. CDR3 bases: TGTGCCAGTAGTATAATTGGGTCAGATACGCAGTATTTT. Protein product: CASSIIGSDTQYF.

V usage is TRBV30 and J usage is TRBJ2-6, with a weak D call TRBD1 (5 bases). Trimming stripped 2 bases from V and 2 bases from J, with 13 bases between. The germline CDR1 and CDR2 sequences are GTSNPN and SVGIG (reference sequence). This CDR3 has 16 residues. CDR3 sequence: CAWSKPGRAGANVLTF. Written as DNA, the CDR3 is TGTGCCTGGAGTAAACCCGGCAGGGCTGGGGCCAACGTCCTGACTTTC.

The chain links TRBV11-2 to TRBJ1-2; maybe TRBD1 (5 bases). This CDR3 is 14 amino acids long. CDR1 is SGHAT, CDR2 FQNNGV, per germline. Trimming stripped 1 base from V and 3 bases from J, with 9 bases between. The CDR3 nucleotides are TGTGCCAGCAGCTTAGGCCCAGGGTACTATGGCTACACCTTC. Amino acid sequence: CASSLGPGYYGYTF. Full variable domain (remainder filled in from reference TRBV11-2 and TRBJ1-2): EAGVAQSPRYKIIEKRQSVAFWCNPISGHATLYWYQQILGQGPKLLIQFQNNGVVDDSQLPKDRFSAERLKGVDSTLKIQPAKLEDSAVYLCASSLGPGYYGYTFGSGTRLTVV.

The rearrangement uses TRBV5-1 and TRBJ2-5; a weak D match, TRBD1 (5 bases). From germline, CDR1 is SGHRS and CDR2 YFSETQ. The CDR3 has 17 residues. The V end was cut by 3 bases, the J end by 5 bases, with 23 bases between. The CDR3 region is CASSYSNAGLGAETQYF. DNA for the CDR3: TGCGCCAGCAGCTACTCAAACGCAGGGCTTGGGGCGGAGACCCAGTACTTC.

The chain has TRBV5-1 and TRBJ2-2, with D unclear. The CDR3 runs to 13 residues. CDR1 is SGHRS and CDR2 is YFSETQ in the germline V gene. V was clipped by 2 bases and J by 4 bases, with 6 bases between them. CDR3 region: CASSFRSTGELFF. The CDR3 DNA reads as TGCGCCAGCAGCTTTCGGTCCACCGGGGAGCTGTTTTTT.

This clone was picked up a small number of times. CDR3 amino acids: CAWSVGIGSSEQFF. The CDR3 DNA is TGTGCCTGGAGTGTAGGGATAGGGAGTAGTGAGCAGTTCTTC. The rearrangement joins TRBV30 to TRBJ2-1, with D perhaps matching TRBD2 (5 bases). The CDR3 loop spans 14 amino acids. From germline, CDR1 is GTSNPN and CDR2 SVGIG (reference sequence). V lost 0 bases and J 9 bases, leaving 15 bases between the germline ends.

This chain joins TRBV28 and TRBJ2-7; unclear D gene. V was pared by 5 bases and J by 5 bases, with 13 bases between. The germline CDR1 and CDR2 sequences are MDHEN and SYDVKM. The CDR3 runs to 13 residues. In DNA form, the CDR3 reads TGTGCCAGCAGTCCCCCCGGCCTCCACGAGCAGTACTTC. As protein: CASSPPGLHEQYF.

The chain couples TRBV6-4 to TRBJ1-2, with a possible D match to TRBD1 (5 bases). Per the germline V gene, CDR1 is MRHNA and CDR2 is SNTAGT. The length of the CDR3 is 15 residues. Between the trimmed V and J ends, which lost 4 bases and 4 bases, there was a span of 16 bases. Here the CDR3 reads CASSARSDGGYGYTF. The CDR3, as DNA: TGTGCCAGCAGTGCGCGATCGGACGGGGGCTATGGCTACACCTTC.

The gene calls are TRBV5-6 and TRBJ2-3; D gene ambiguous. Germline values: CDR1 SGHDT, CDR2 YYEEEE. There are 13 residues in the CDR3. V was pared by 6 bases and J by 4 bases, with 12 bases between. DNA for the CDR3: TGTGCCAGCACCACTGGTGGAGCAGATACGCAGTATTTT. This gives the protein CASTTGGADTQYF. Complete variable domain (other parts from reference TRBV5-6 and TRBJ2-3): DAGVTQSPTHLIKTRGQQVTLRCSPKSGHDTVSWYQQALGQGPQFIFQYYEEEERQRGNFPDRFSGHQFPNYSSELNVNALLLGDSALYLCASTTGGADTQYFGPGTRLTVL.

The rearrangement links TRBV5-1 to TRBJ2-1; D is unresolved. The germline V and J ends were trimmed by 0 bases and 0 bases, with 7 bases remaining between them. CDR3 size: 15 residues. Germline V gene data show CDR1 as SGHRS and CDR2 as YFSETQ. The CDR3 sequence: CASSLVVSSYNEQFF. CDR3 DNA sequence: TGCGCCAGCAGCTTGGTTGTGAGCTCCTACAATGAGCAGTTCTTC. Combining the CDR3 with reference TRBV5-1 and TRBJ2-1 gives the whole variable domain KAGVTQTPRYLIKTRGQQVTLSCSPISGHRSVSWYQQTPGQGLQFLFEYFSETQRNKGNFPGRFSGRQFSNSRSEMNVSTLELGDSALYLCASSLVVSSYNEQFFGPGTRLTVL.

This sequence joins TRBV11-2 and TRBJ2-2; 11 bases are shared with TRBD2. This CDR3 comprises 16 residues. Germline V lookup: CDR1 SGHAT, CDR2 FQNNGV. V trimming: 1 base; J trimming: 5 bases; junction bases outside the gene matches: 3. The CDR3 reads CASSLVAGGATGELFF. The DNA of the CDR3 is TGTGCCAGCAGCTTAGTAGCGGGAGGGGCGACCGGGGAGCTGTTTTTT.

The chain couples TRBV7-8 to TRBJ2-5; 8 nucleotides align to TRBD2. CDR1 and CDR2 from the germline V gene are SGHVS and FQNEAQ. With V trimmed by 0 bases and J by 5 bases, 11 bases remained unmatched. The CDR3 totals 17 residues. The CDR3 region has the DNA TGTGCCAGCAGCTTAGCGGGGGTTAGCGGGACATGGGAGACCCAGTACTTC. It encodes CASSLAGVSGTWETQYF.

V and J are TRBV7-9 and TRBJ1-1, with 7 bases that match TRBD1. Germline assignment: CDR1 SEHNR and CDR2 FQNEAQ (reference sequence). The length of the CDR3 is 12 residues. The junction had 9 bases not matched to a gene; V was cut back by 6 bases and J by 11 bases. CDR3: CASSLETGHAFF. Written as DNA, the CDR3 is TGTGCCAGCAGTCTCGAGACAGGGCACGCTTTCTTT.

In its sample, this clone was seen once. The chain employs TRBV5-1 and TRBJ2-5; 9 nucleotides align to TRBD2. Germline loops: CDR1 SGHRS, CDR2 YFSETQ. The J segment lost 5 bases and the V segment lost 4 bases, leaving 3 bases of the junction unmatched. The CDR3 has 13 amino acids. The CDR3 here is CASSATSGETQYF. The CDR3 DNA reads as TGCGCCAGCAGCGCCACTAGCGGGGAGACCCAGTACTTC. Drawing the rest from reference TRBV5-1 and TRBJ2-5, the complete variable domain is KAGVTQTPRYLIKTRGQQVTLSCSPISGHRSVSWYQQTPGQGLQFLFEYFSETQRNKGNFPGRFSGRQFSNSRSEMNVSTLELGDSALYLCASSATSGETQYFGPGTRLLVL.

The rearrangement links TRBV28 to TRBJ1-3; unclear D gene. CDR1 and CDR2 from the germline V gene are MDHEN and SYDVKM. The CDR3 runs 18 residues. V lost 1 base and J 0 bases, leaving 16 bases between the germline ends. CDR3: CASSLFPGRGSSGNTIYF. Written as DNA, the CDR3 is TGTGCCAGCAGTTTATTTCCGGGCCGAGGTAGCTCTGGAAACACCATATATTTT.

This clone was observed a handful of times. The gene calls are TRBV11-2 and TRBJ2-4, with D possibly TRBD1 on 6 matching bases. The CDR3 is 15 amino acids. CDR1 and CDR2 (germline): SGHAT, FQNNGV. Trimming took off 5 bases at V and 2 bases at J, with 13 bases between the two ends. The CDR3 reads CASSQLDSTKNIQYF. CDR3 in DNA: TGTGCCAGCAGCCAACTGGACAGCACCAAAAACATTCAGTACTTC.

This rearrangement joins TRBV7-3 to TRBJ2-6; D is undetermined. The CDR3 contains 15 residues. Germline-derived CDR1 and CDR2 are SGHTA and FQGTGA. Trimming stripped 2 bases from V and 0 bases from J, with 5 bases between. The DNA for the CDR3 is TGTGCCAGCAGCTTACCGGGCTCTGGGGCCAACGTCCTGACTTTC. This encodes CASSLPGSGANVLTF.

This sequence joins TRBV4-1 and TRBJ1-1; D is perhaps TRBD1 (6 bases). The CDR3 runs 16 residues. V shed 1 base and J shed 4 bases, with 16 bases lying between them. The germline V gene encodes CDR1 MGHRA and CDR2 YSYEKL. CDR3 sequence reads: CASSQGNSGAGTEAFF. For the CDR3, the DNA is TGCGCCAGCAGCCAAGGGAACTCGGGGGCGGGCACTGAAGCTTTCTTT.

V usage is TRBV18 and J usage is TRBJ2-3; 9 nucleotides align to TRBD2. The CDR3 extends over 15 amino acids. Unmatched junction bases numbered 4, after V lost 3 bases and J lost 3 bases. Germline lookup yields CDR1 KGHSH and CDR2 LQKENI. The CDR3 DNA reads TGTGCCAGCTCACCCAGGGCGGGAGGGACAGATACGCAGTATTTT. Protein product: CASSPRAGGTDTQYF.

This chain joins TRBV6-5 and TRBJ2-7; 10 bases match TRBD1. The junction had 5 bases not matched to a gene; V was cut back by 0 bases and J by 6 bases. This CDR3 spans 15 amino acids. Germline V CDR1 and CDR2: MNHEY, SVGAGI. CDR3 nucleotides: TGTGCCAGCAGTTACTCGCGACAGGGGGCCGGCGAGCAGTACTTC. This encodes CASSYSRQGAGEQYF.